Below are 9 T cell receptor beta chains sequenced from a single sample in a study of neurological immune-mediated disorders. TCRdb re-called the 5' RACE reads with MiXCR, one entry per CDR3 protein. The sample comprises 15,000 or so distinct CDR3 sequences, roughly 13% of which are singletons, and roughly two fifths rests with the top ten. The sequencing input was CD8+ T cells from blood. These receptor sequences come from a female donor with HTLV-1-associated myelopathy (HAM/TSP).

This clonotype is termed large. The chain is built from TRBV3-1 and TRBJ2-7, with 9 bases matching TRBD1. The J segment lost 6 bases and the V segment lost 5 bases, leaving 8 bases of the junction unmatched. Per germline, CDR1 LGHDT and CDR2 YNNKEL (reference sequence). This CDR3 region has 14 residues. The CDR3 protein is CASSDGTGLPEQYF. The CDR3 DNA follows: TGTGCCAGCAGCGATGGGACAGGGCTGCCCGAGCAGTACTTC.

This clonotype was counted ten times or more. The chain recombines TRBV27 with TRBJ2-3; D might be TRBD1 or TRBD2, each matching 6 bases. The CDR3 covers 16 residues. V was shortened by 0 bases and J by 1 base, with 11 bases between the two germline ends. Germline CDR1 reads MNHEY; CDR2 reads SMNVEV (reference sequence). This CDR3 is CASSLSLGGRTDTQYF. Here the CDR3 DNA reads TGTGCCAGCAGTTTATCGCTGGGGGGCCGCACAGATACGCAGTATTTT.

This sequence joins TRBV7-6 and TRBJ2-7; D is unclear. Trimming left V 4 bases short and J 1 base short, with 8 bases between. Germline CDR1 and CDR2: SGHVS and FNYEAQ. This CDR3 region has 13 residues. The chain's CDR3 is CASSYLGSYEQYF. CDR3 DNA: TGTGCCAGCAGCTATCTGGGGTCCTACGAGCAGTACTTC. Full variable domain (rest looked up from reference TRBV7-6 and TRBJ2-7): GAGVSQSPRYKVTKRGQDVALRCDPISGHVSLYWYRQALGQGPEFLTYFNYEAQQDKSGLPNDRFSAERPEGSISTLTIQRTEQRDSAMYRCASSYLGSYEQYFGPGTRLTVT.

This clonotype was counted many times. This rearrangement joins TRBV4-2 to TRBJ1-4; D gene uncertain. The CDR3 sequence is 16 residues long. Germline assignment: CDR1 LGHNA and CDR2 YNFKEQ. Trimming shortened V by 2 bases and J by 7 bases, and 17 bases separated the two germline ends. CDR3 residues: CASSQRTQEKGEKLFF. CDR3 in DNA: TGTGCCAGCAGCCAACGGACTCAGGAGAAAGGTGAAAAACTGTTTTTT.

This clonotype has at least ten counts. The chain couples TRBV7-8 to TRBJ2-2; 9 bases match TRBD2. The V gene end was trimmed by 1 base and the J gene end by 2 bases; junction bases not matched to a gene: 5. Germline V gene lookup returns CDR1 SGHVS and CDR2 FQNEAQ. This CDR3 is built from 17 residues. In DNA form, the CDR3 reads TGTGCCAGCAGCTTAGAAGCGGGGGGACCAAACACCGGGGAGCTGTTTTTT. It specifies CASSLEAGGPNTGELFF.

The chain recombines TRBV4-2 with TRBJ2-3; 9 bases fit TRBD1. The V and J ends lost 7 bases and 1 base, in that order; junction bases with no gene match: 12. In germline, CDR1 is LGHNA, CDR2 YNFKEQ. The CDR3 sequence is 17 residues long. CDR3 coding DNA: TGTGCCAGCATCCCGACTGGGACAGGGTACGGCACAGATACGCAGTATTTT. The encoded protein is CASIPTGTGYGTDTQYF.

This clonotype was seen at least ten times. The chain combines TRBV7-3 with TRBJ1-1; D is unresolved. V lost 3 bases and J 8 bases, leaving 7 bases between the germline ends. This CDR3 spans 11 amino acids. In germline, CDR1 is SGHTA, CDR2 FQGTGA. CDR3 DNA: TGTGCCAGCAGCTTTGGGATAGAAGCTTTCTTT. Protein: CASSFGIEAFF.

This clonotype was counted many times. This chain uses TRBV2 with TRBJ2-1; tentatively, D is TRBD2 (5 bases). The CDR3 is made up of 15 amino acids. The ends were cut back, 3 bases at V and 9 bases at J, with 18 bases in the middle. The germline V gene has CDR1 SNHLY and CDR2 FYNNEI. The CDR3 nucleotides are TGTGCCAGCAGTGATGAGGGTGGCGCGGTTACTGAGCAGTTCTTC. It codes for CASSDEGGAVTEQFF.

This clonotype was seen many times. The J gene is TRBJ2-7, the V gene TRBV29-1; D gene ambiguous. The germline V gene encodes CDR1 SQVTM and CDR2 ANQGSEA. The CDR3 extends over 14 amino acids. V lost 4 bases to trimming and J lost 1 base, with 14 bases between them. CDR3 sequence (DNA): TGCAGCGTTGTTGTCTACCACGAGTCCTACGAGCAGTACTTC. This codes for CSVVVYHESYEQYF.